Given below is one T cell receptor (beta chain) in context. CDR1 and CDR2 from the germline V gene are SGHTA and FQGNSA. V lost 5 bases, J lost 1 base, and 4 bases stayed unmatched. The CDR3 has 14 residues. This sample is part of a study of blood T cell repertoires in COVID-19. Method: immunoSEQ multiplex PCR; TCRdb's copy keeps in-frame clones and lacks some. The sample includes about 24,000 clones, around 90% of them seen just once. The chain has TRBV7-2 and TRBJ1-1; 7 bases line up with TRBD1. This clonotype was obtained from a woman in her seventies with active COVID-19. The sequencing input was peripheral blood. The CDR3 DNA reads TGTGCCAGCAGCACGGGGACAGCGAACACTGAAGCTTTCTTT. Its protein is CASSTGTANTEAFF.